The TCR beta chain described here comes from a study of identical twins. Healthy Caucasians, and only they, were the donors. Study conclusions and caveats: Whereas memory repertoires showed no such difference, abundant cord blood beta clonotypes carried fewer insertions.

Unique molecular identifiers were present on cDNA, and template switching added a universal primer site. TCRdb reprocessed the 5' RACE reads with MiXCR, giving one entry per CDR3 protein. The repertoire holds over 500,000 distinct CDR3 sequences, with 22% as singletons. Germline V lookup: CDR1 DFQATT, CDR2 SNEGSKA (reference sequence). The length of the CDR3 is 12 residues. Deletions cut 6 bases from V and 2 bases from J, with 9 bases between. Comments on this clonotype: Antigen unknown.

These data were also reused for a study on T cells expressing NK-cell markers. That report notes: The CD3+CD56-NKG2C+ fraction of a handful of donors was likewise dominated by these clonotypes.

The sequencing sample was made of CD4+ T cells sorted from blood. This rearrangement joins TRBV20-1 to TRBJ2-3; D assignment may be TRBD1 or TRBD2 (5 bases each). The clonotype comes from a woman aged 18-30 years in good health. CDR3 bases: TGCAGTGCCCCGGGGCCCACAGATACGCAGTATTTT. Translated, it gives CSAPGPTDTQYF.